The clone carrying this TCR beta chain was recorded a few times. The sample is drawn from a study of T cells after yellow fever vaccination. Each CDR3 protein is one row after TCRdb ran MiXCR on the 5' RACE reads. The table records 150,000 to 200,000 distinct CDR3 sequences, around 7.3% of them present only once. The sample consisted of CD4+ T cells sorted from PBMCs, taken about 5 days after the first yellow fever vaccination. The sequence derives from a man between 18 and 35 years old who received the YFV17D yellow fever vaccine.

CDR3 sequence: CASSLAWTQEKLFF. The CDR3 nucleotides are TGTGCCAGCAGCTTGGCCTGGACTCAGGAAAAACTGTTTTTT. J is TRBJ1-4 and V is TRBV5-5; D call uncertain. This CDR3 comprises 14 residues. Trimming stripped 0 bases from V and 8 bases from J, with 11 bases between. Looked up from germline, CDR1 is SGHKS and CDR2 is YYEKEE (reference sequence).